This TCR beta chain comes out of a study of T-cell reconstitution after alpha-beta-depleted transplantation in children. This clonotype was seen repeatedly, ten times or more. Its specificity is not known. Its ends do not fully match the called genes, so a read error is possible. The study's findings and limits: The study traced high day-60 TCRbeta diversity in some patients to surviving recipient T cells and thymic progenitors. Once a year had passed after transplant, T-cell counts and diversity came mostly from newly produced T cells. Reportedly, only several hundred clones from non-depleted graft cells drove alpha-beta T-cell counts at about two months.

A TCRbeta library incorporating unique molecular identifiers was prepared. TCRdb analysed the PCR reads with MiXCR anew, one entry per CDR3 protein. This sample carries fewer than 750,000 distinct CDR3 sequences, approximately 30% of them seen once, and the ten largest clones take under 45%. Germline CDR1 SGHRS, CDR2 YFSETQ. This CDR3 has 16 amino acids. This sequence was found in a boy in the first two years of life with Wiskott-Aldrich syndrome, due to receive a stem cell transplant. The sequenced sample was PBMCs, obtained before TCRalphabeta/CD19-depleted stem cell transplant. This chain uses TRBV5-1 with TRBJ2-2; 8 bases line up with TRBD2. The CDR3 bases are TGTGCCAGCAGCTTGGGGCTAGCGGGGAACACCGGGGAGCTGTTTTTT. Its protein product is CASSLGLAGNTGELFF.